Each of the 17 T cell receptor beta chains below was sequenced from the same sample in a study of cytomegalovirus exposure and HLA in healthy donors. Amplification used 60 Vbeta primers and 13 Jbeta primers. Data came from immunoSEQ multiplex PCR; TCRdb stores just in-frame clones and leaves some out. This sample has over 95,000 clones; more than 75% occur once, and the top ten carry more than 10%. Sequenced material: PBMCs. These receptor sequences come from a woman between 40 and 50 years old in good health and CMV-seropositive.

This chain links TRBV4-1 with TRBJ1-4, with a possible D match to TRBD1 (5 bases). This CDR3 is 16 amino acids long. The germline CDR1 and CDR2 sequences are MGHRA and YSYEKL. V shed 4 bases and J shed 0 bases, with 12 bases lying between them. CDR3 DNA: TGCGCCAGCAGCCCCGACCAGGGAACAACTAATGAAAAACTGTTTTTT. It codes for CASSPDQGTTNEKLFF.

This clone was detected a few times. Additional DNA sequences in this sample encode the identical CDR3. This chain connects TRBV7-2 to TRBJ2-1; 11 nucleotides line up with TRBD2. The germline V gene encodes CDR1 SGHTA and CDR2 FQGNSA. J was trimmed by 7 bases and V by 2 bases; bases with no gene match: 4. The CDR3 spans 15 residues. The CDR3 DNA follows: TGTGCCAGCAGCTTAACTAGCGGGGGAGGGAATGAGCAGTTCTTC. It specifies CASSLTSGGGNEQFF.

The chain employs TRBV15 and TRBJ1-2, with 7 positions matching TRBD1. This CDR3 region has 15 residues. V shed 2 bases and J 8 bases; nucleotides not matched to a gene: 11. From germline, CDR1 is LNHNV and CDR2 YYDKDF (reference sequence). In nucleotides, the CDR3 is TGTGCCACCAGCAGATCCTTAGACAGGGCTCTCGGCTACACCTTC. Translated, it gives CATSRSLDRALGYTF.

This sequence joins TRBV15 and TRBJ1-6; 9 positions match TRBD1. V lost 6 bases and J lost 7; bases outside the gene matches: 4. In germline, CDR1 is LNHNV, CDR2 YYDKDF (reference sequence). The CDR3 has 14 residues. Here the CDR3 DNA reads TGTGCCACCAGGATGGACAGGGGAAATTCACCCCTCCACTTT. It specifies CATRMDRGNSPLHF.

The chain combines TRBV29-1 with TRBJ1-1, with 7 nucleotides matching TRBD1. The germline gives CDR1 SQVTM, CDR2 ANQGSEA. This CDR3 contains 12 residues. The J segment lost 1 base and the V segment lost 7 bases, leaving 3 bases of the junction unmatched. CDR3 coding DNA: TGCAGCGCGAGACAGGGGAACACTGAAGCTTTCTTT. This translates into CSARQGNTEAFF.

V and J are TRBV5-1 and TRBJ1-6; D may be TRBD1 (6 bases). The V gene's germline CDR1 is SGHRS and CDR2 YFSETQ. V was trimmed by 4 bases and J by 9 bases, leaving 14 bases between them. The CDR3 sequence is 14 residues long. The CDR3 DNA sequence: TGCGCCAGCAGCCCAAGGACAGCTGGTTCACCCCTCCACTTT. This gives the protein CASSPRTAGSPLHF.

The rearrangement uses TRBV6-1 and TRBJ2-5, with TRBD1 as a possible D gene (8 bases). Germline CDR1 and CDR2: MNHNS and SASEGT. This CDR3 comprises 14 residues. Trimming took 5 bases from V and 1 from J, leaving 11 bases between them. The CDR3 is CASSSGTGQETQYF. The CDR3 DNA reads TGTGCCAGCAGTAGCGGGACAGGCCAAGAGACCCAGTACTTC.

The V call is TRBV5-1, the J call TRBJ2-7, with 7 nucleotides matching TRBD2. The V and J ends lost 0 bases and 7 bases, in that order; junction bases with no gene match: 10. CDR3 length: 15 residues. CDR1 and CDR2 (germline): SGHRS, YFSETQ. The CDR3 sequence is CASSLAGGLPQEQYF. The CDR3 DNA is TGCGCCAGCAGCTTGGCCGGGGGACTACCTCAGGAGCAGTACTTC. The whole variable domain, remainder taken from reference TRBV5-1 and TRBJ2-7, is KAGVTQTPRYLIKTRGQQVTLSCSPISGHRSVSWYQQTPGQGLQFLFEYFSETQRNKGNFPGRFSGRQFSNSRSEMNVSTLELGDSALYLCASSLAGGLPQEQYFGPGTRLTVT.

The V and J genes are TRBV14 and TRBJ1-2, with D possibly TRBD1 on 6 matching bases. The V end was cut by 4 bases, the J end by 7 bases, with 16 bases between. Per the germline V gene, CDR1 is SGHDN and CDR2 is FVKESK. The CDR3 length is 14 residues. CDR3 amino acids: CASSPLQGGAGYTF. The CDR3 nucleotides read TGTGCCAGCAGCCCTCTACAGGGCGGTGCTGGCTACACCTTC.

This chain connects TRBV18 to TRBJ1-1; 7 bases line up with TRBD1. CDR1 is KGHSH, CDR2 LQKENI, per germline. The CDR3 has 14 residues. Trimming at V came to 8 bases and at J to 4 bases, leaving 10 bases not matched to a gene. This CDR3 reads CASSRDSGSTEAFF. The CDR3 bases are TGTGCCAGCAGCCGGGACAGCGGCTCCACTGAAGCTTTCTTT.

The chain combines TRBV18 with TRBJ2-3; TRBD1 aligns across 8 bases. J was trimmed by 6 bases and V by 4 bases; bases with no gene match: 3. Germline CDR1 is KGHSH and CDR2 is LQKENI. This CDR3 has 13 amino acids. CDR3 nucleotide sequence: TGTGCCAGCTCACGGACAGGGAAGGATACGCAGTATTTT. Residues: CASSRTGKDTQYF.

This clone was recorded once. This chain connects TRBV6-1 to TRBJ2-2; possibly TRBD1 for D (6 bases). The CDR3 is 17 residues long. The V end lost 4 bases, the J end lost 2 bases, and 17 bases lay between the germline ends. CDR1 is MNHNS, CDR2 SASEGT, per germline. CDR3: CASSAARGTRNTGELFF. The CDR3 nucleotides read TGTGCCAGCAGTGCTGCTAGGGGGACCAGAAACACCGGGGAGCTGTTTTTT.

This clone was seen only a few times. The chain couples TRBV4-1 to TRBJ2-7; 8 nucleotides agree with TRBD1. V gave up 4 bases and J gave up 6 bases; unmatched junction bases: 8. CDR1 and CDR2 from the germline V gene are MGHRA and YSYEKL. CDR3 length: 14 amino acids. The CDR3 here is CASSLSTGVGEQYF. As DNA, the CDR3 is TGCGCCAGCAGCCTTTCGACAGGGGTGGGCGAGCAGTACTTC.

This clone showed up just a few times. This chain's CDR3 is CASTSQQGHGGHEQFF. CDR3 DNA sequence: TGTGCCAGCACCTCACAGCAGGGACACGGAGGCCATGAGCAGTTCTTC. The rearrangement links TRBV27 to TRBJ2-1; possibly TRBD1 for D (6 bases). V was clipped by 7 bases and J by 8 bases, with 24 bases between them. Germline CDR1 and CDR2: MNHEY and SMNVEV (reference sequence). The CDR3 spans 16 residues.

The V and J genes are TRBV19 and TRBJ1-1; TRBD1 matches at 8 bases. CDR3 length equals 16 residues. The V segment lost 2 bases and the J segment 1 base; nucleotides outside the gene matches: 6. CDR1 is LNHDA, CDR2 SQIVND, per germline (reference sequence). CDR3 nucleotides: TGTGCCAGTAGTATACAGGGGGCCCTACCGAACACTGAAGCTTTCTTT. This translates into CASSIQGALPNTEAFF.

The V and J genes are TRBV7-2 and TRBJ1-4; 8 nucleotides line up with TRBD1. After removal of 6 bases from V and 6 bases from J, the junction contained 3 bases not matched to a gene. CDR1 and CDR2 (germline): SGHTA, FQGNSA. The CDR3 is made up of 13 amino acids. This CDR3 is CASRYRGDEKLFF. CDR3 nucleotide sequence: TGTGCCAGCAGGTACAGGGGGGATGAAAAACTGTTTTTT.

J is TRBJ1-1 and V is TRBV5-1, with D perhaps matching TRBD1 (6 bases). This CDR3 has 15 residues. Germline loops: CDR1 SGHRS, CDR2 YFSETQ. Deletions cut 4 bases from V and 1 base from J, with 14 bases between. DNA of the CDR3: TGCGCCAGCAGCGAAGTACAGGGCAGGAACACTGAAGCTTTCTTT. Translating gives CASSEVQGRNTEAFF.